This T cell receptor (beta chain) was documented in a study of tumor and adjacent non-tumor tissue in lung cancer. J was trimmed by 13 bases and V by 4 bases; bases with no gene match: 14. CDR1 and CDR2 from the germline V gene are DFQATT and SNEGSKA (reference sequence). The CDR3 consists of 14 residues. No cell sorting was done before RNA was extracted from the tissue. Three rounds of nested PCR, following a modified ARM-PCR protocol, produced the TCRbeta library. Each CDR3 protein is one row after TCRdb ran MiXCR on the multiplex PCR reads. Here the sample spans roughly 120,000 distinct CDR3 sequences, roughly 80% being singletons.

The V and J genes are TRBV20-1 and TRBJ2-7, with 12 bases identical to TRBD2. This clonotype originated in a woman aged 55-70 years with non-small cell lung cancer. The specimen sequenced was lung tumor tissue. CDR3 sequence (DNA): TGCAGTGCTACACTAGCGGGGGGCCTGGGTGGGCGATACTTC. This gives the protein CSATLAGGLGGRYF.